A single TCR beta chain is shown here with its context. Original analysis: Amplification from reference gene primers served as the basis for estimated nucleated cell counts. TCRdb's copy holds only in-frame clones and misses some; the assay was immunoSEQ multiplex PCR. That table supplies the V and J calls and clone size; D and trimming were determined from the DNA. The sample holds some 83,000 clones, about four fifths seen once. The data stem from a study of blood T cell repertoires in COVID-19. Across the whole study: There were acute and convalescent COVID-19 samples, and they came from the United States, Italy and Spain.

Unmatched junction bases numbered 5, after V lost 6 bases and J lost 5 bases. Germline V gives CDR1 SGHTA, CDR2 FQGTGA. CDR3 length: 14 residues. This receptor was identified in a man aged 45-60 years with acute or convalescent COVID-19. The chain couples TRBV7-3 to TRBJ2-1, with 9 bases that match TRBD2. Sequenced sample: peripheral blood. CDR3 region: CASSSGSWDNEQFF. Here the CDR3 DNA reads TGTGCCAGCAGTAGCGGGAGTTGGGACAATGAGCAGTTCTTC.